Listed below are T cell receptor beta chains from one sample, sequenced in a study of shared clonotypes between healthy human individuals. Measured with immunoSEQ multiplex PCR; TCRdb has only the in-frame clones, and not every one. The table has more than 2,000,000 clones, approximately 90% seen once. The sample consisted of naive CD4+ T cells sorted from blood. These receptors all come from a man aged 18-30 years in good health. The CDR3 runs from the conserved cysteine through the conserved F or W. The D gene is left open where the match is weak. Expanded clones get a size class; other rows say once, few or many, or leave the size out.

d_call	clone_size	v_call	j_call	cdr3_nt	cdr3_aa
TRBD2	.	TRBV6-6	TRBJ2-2	TGTGCCAGCAGGGAGACTAGCGGGAACACCGGGGAGCTGTTTTTT	CASRETSGNTGELFF
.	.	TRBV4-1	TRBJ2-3	TGCGCCAGCAGCCAAGACGGGGCGTCGACAGATACGCAGTATTTT	CASSQDGASTDTQYF
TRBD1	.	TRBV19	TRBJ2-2	TGTGCCAGTAGTCCGGGGACAGGGGGGAACACCGGGGAGCTGTTTTTT	CASSPGTGGNTGELFF
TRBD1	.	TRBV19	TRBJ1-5	TGTGCCAGTAGTATAGATGGGACAGCCAATCAGCCCCAGCATTTT	CASSIDGTANQPQHF
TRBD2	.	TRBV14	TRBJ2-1	TGTGCCAGCAGCCGTATGGGTACTAGCGGGATAAATGAGCAGTTCTTC	CASSRMGTSGINEQFF
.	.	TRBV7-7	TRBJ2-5	TGTGCTAGCAGCTTAGGAGAAGACAGCCAAGAGACCCAGTACTTC	CASSLGEDSQETQYF
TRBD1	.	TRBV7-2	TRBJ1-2	TGTGCCAGCAGCCGATTAGGACAGGCCTATGGCTACACCTTC	CASSRLGQAYGYTF
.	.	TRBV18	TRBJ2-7	TGTGCCAGCTCACCAAGGATACAGACCATGTACGAGCAGTACTTC	CASSPRIQTMYEQYF
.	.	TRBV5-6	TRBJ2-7	TGTGCCAGCAGCGTTGGGGGTCAGGGTACCGAGCAGTACTTC	CASSVGGQGTEQYF
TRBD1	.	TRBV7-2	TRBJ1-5	TGTGCCAGCAGCTCGGGGACAGGGGGTTATCAGCCCCAGCATTTT	CASSSGTGGYQPQHF
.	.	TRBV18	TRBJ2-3	TGTGCCAGCTCACCCCAGGCAGATACGCAGTATTTT	CASSPQADTQYF
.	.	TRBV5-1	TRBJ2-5	TGCGCCAGCAGCAGCCGGGACCCGTCATCGGAGACCCAGTACTTC	CASSSRDPSSETQYF
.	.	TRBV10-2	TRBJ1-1	TGCGCCAGCAGCGAACAGGCGAACACTGAAGCTTTCTTT	CASSEQANTEAFF
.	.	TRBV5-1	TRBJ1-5	TGCGCCAGCGGTACCGAGGGTCCTCAGCCCCAGCATTTT	CASGTEGPQPQHF
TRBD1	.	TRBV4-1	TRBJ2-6	TGCGCCAGCAGTCTTCAACCGGGACAGATCTCTGGGGCCAACGTCCTGACTTTC	CASSLQPGQISGANVLTF
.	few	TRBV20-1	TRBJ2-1	TGCAGTGCTAGAGAGGGGAATGAGCAGTTCTTC	CSAREGNEQFF
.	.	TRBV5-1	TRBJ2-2	TGCGCCAGCAGCTCCTCTGTAGGGGACGGCGGGGAGCTGTTTTTT	CASSSSVGDGGELFF
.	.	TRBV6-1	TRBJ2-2	TGTGCCAGCAGTGAACAGGGATTCAAGGGCGGGGAGCTGTTTTTT	CASSEQGFKGGELFF
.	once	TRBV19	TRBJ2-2	TGTGCCAGTAGTATACAATTAGGAAACGTAGCCGGGGAGCTGTTTTTT	CASSIQLGNVAGELFF
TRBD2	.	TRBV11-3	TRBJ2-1	TGTGCCAGCAGCGGACGCGGGGGTCACAATGAGCAGTTCTTC	CASSGRGGHNEQFF
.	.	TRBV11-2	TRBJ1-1	TGTGCCAGCAGCTTAGGAGGGGAGAACACTGAAGCTTTCTTT	CASSLGGENTEAFF
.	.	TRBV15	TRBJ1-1	TGTGCCACCAGCAGAGATAGGCGGGGTGAAGCTTTCTTT	CATSRDRRGEAFF
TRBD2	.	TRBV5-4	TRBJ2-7	TGTGCCAGCAGTTTCGGGACTACCTTGGGGGAGCAGTACTTC	CASSFGTTLGEQYF
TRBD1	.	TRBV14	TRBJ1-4	TGTGCCAGCAGCCGACCGGGACAGGCTGAAAAACTGTTTTTT	CASSRPGQAEKLFF
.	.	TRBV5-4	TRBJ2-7	TGTGCCAGCAGGGCCGGGGGACACACGTTTTCCGAGCAGTACTTC	CASRAGGHTFSEQYF
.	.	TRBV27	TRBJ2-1	TGTGCCAGCAGTTTATCCCCCTATGAGCAGTTCTTC	CASSLSPYEQFF
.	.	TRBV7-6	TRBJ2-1	TGTGCCAGCAGCTCCTACGGTACTTTCCGGGAGCGGTTCTCCTACAATGAGCAGTTCTTC	CASSSYGTFRERFSYNEQFF
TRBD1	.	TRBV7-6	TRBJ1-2	TGTGCCAGCAGCTTATTGGGACAGGGCGCTTATGGCTACACCTTC	CASSLLGQGAYGYTF
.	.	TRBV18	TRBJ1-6	TGTGCCAGCTCACCATGGCAGGCGGATTCACCCCTCCACTTT	CASSPWQADSPLHF
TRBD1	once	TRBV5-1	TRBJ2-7	TGCGCCAGCAGCTTACCGGGACAGGGGGCCCACGAGCAGTACTTC	CASSLPGQGAHEQYF
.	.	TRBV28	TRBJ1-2	TGTGCCAGCAGATCCTTGGGGGGGGACTATGGCTACACCTTC	CASRSLGGDYGYTF
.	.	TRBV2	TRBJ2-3	TGTGCCAGCATTTCGACTAGGGCTAGCACAGATACGCAGTATTTT	CASISTRASTDTQYF
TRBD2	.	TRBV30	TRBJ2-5	TGTGCCTGGAGTGTACGTAGGACTAGCGGGGGGAGTGAGACCCAGTACTTC	CAWSVRRTSGGSETQYF
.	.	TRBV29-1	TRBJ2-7	TGCAGCGTTGTAAACCGAAGTCCCTACGAGCAGTACTTC	CSVVNRSPYEQYF
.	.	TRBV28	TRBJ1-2	TGTGCCAGCAGTTTGCCAGGTCGGGGCTACACCTTC	CASSLPGRGYTF
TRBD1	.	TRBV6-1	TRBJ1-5	TGTGCCAGCAGTGAAGCGACAGGGGGCGGTCAGCCCCAGCATTTT	CASSEATGGGQPQHF
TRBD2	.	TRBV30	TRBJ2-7	TGTGCCTTGGCAGCGGGAGGTACCTACGAGCAGTACTTC	CALAAGGTYEQYF
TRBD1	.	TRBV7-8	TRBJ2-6	TGTGCCAGCAGCCCGACAGGGGGAGCCTCTGGGGCCAACGTCCTGACTTTC	CASSPTGGASGANVLTF
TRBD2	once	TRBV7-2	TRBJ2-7	TGTGCCAGCAGCTTCCTCGCACAAACTAGCGGGAATATGTACGAGCAGTACTTC	CASSFLAQTSGNMYEQYF
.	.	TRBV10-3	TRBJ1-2	TGTGCCATCAGTCTGGGGTCGTCGGGGAATATGGCTGGCTACACCTTC	CAISLGSSGNMAGYTF
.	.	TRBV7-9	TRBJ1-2	TGTGCCAGCAGCCCACTTAGCGTAGGGACGAACTATGGCTACACCTTC	CASSPLSVGTNYGYTF
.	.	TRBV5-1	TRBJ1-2	TGCGCCAGCAGCCACCCCACAGTCTATGGCTACACCTTC	CASSHPTVYGYTF